These T cell receptor beta chains were read from a single sample in a study of PD-L1 blockade in urothelial cancer. Here immunoSEQ multiplex PCR was the method, and the copy in TCRdb shows in-frame clones only, minus some. The sample has 35,000 to 45,000 clones; more than 70% are singletons. The input for sequencing was PBMCs, taken around atezolizumab (anti-PD-L1) treatment. Receptors were obtained from a woman aged 55-69 years with urothelial cancer. The CDR3 runs from the conserved cysteine through the conserved F or W. Each record gives: CDR3 length, D gene, J gene, clone size, V gene, CDR3 DNA, CDR3 protein. A D gene is named only where the DNA matches it firmly. Clone size, where shown, is once, few, many, or a class for clones that have expanded.

length: 13
D: NA
J: TRBJ1-3
size: NA
V: TRBV4-3
DNA: TGCGCCAGCAGCCAAGATCCGGGAAACACCATATATTTT
CDR3: CASSQDPGNTIYF

length: 11
D: NA
J: TRBJ2-3
size: NA
V: TRBV20-1
DNA: TGCAGTGCTAGTGGGCTTGATACGCAGTATTTT
CDR3: CSASGLDTQYF

length: 14
D: NA
J: TRBJ2-3
size: NA
V: TRBV5-4
DNA: TGTGCCAGCAGCTTATCTGGAGGCACAGATACGCAGTATTTT
CDR3: CASSLSGGTDTQYF

length: 15
D: TRBD1
J: TRBJ2-3
size: NA
V: TRBV15
DNA: TGTGCCACCAGCCGAGGGACAGGGAGCACAGATACGCAGTATTTT
CDR3: CATSRGTGSTDTQYF

length: 14
D: NA
J: TRBJ2-4
size: NA
V: TRBV6-1
DNA: TGTGCCAGCAGTGGTCTAGCGGCCAAAAACATTCAGTACTTC
CDR3: CASSGLAAKNIQYF

length: 13
D: TRBD2
J: TRBJ2-5
size: NA
V: TRBV7-9
DNA: TGTGCCAGCAGCCTGACTAGCACGCAGACCCAGTACTTC
CDR3: CASSLTSTQTQYF

length: 14
D: NA
J: TRBJ1-2
size: NA
V: TRBV27
DNA: TGTGCCAGCAGTTTAAGCAGGGATGTCTATGGCTACACCTTC
CDR3: CASSLSRDVYGYTF

length: 14
D: NA
J: TRBJ2-2
size: NA
V: TRBV27
DNA: TGTGCCAGCAGTCCCCTCCTCTCGACCGGGGAGCTGTTTTTT
CDR3: CASSPLLSTGELFF

length: 21
D: TRBD2
J: TRBJ2-3
size: once
V: TRBV4-3
DNA: TGCGCCAGCAGCCAAGATTGGTCAGGGGGCCCTAGCGGGAGCGTTACAGATACGCAGTATTTT
CDR3: CASSQDWSGGPSGSVTDTQYF

length: 17
D: NA
J: TRBJ2-1
size: NA
V: TRBV7-9
DNA: TGTGCCAGCAGCTCTGCGGGCGGACAGCATCTATACAATGAGCAGTTCTTC
CDR3: CASSSAGGQHLYNEQFF

length: 15
D: NA
J: TRBJ1-3
size: NA
V: TRBV4-3
DNA: TGCGCCAGCAGCCAAGATCGCAGCTCTGGAAACACCATATATTTT
CDR3: CASSQDRSSGNTIYF

length: 11
D: NA
J: TRBJ1-2
size: NA
V: TRBV11-2
DNA: TGTGCCAGCAGCTCGAGTCGTGGCTACACCTTC
CDR3: CASSSSRGYTF

length: 20
D: TRBD1
J: TRBJ1-4
size: NA
V: TRBV5-1
DNA: TGCGCCAGCAGCTTGTCTACCGGGACAGGGAGGCTAGGGGCTAATGAAAAACTGTTTTTT
CDR3: CASSLSTGTGRLGANEKLFF

length: 14
D: TRBD2
J: TRBJ2-5
size: NA
V: TRBV10-3
DNA: TGTGCCATCAGTGATAGTACTAGCGGCGAGACCCAGTACTTC
CDR3: CAISDSTSGETQYF

length: 16
D: TRBD1
J: TRBJ2-7
size: NA
V: TRBV19
DNA: TGTGCCAGTAGTACCCAGACAGGGGTAGGAAGGTACGAGCAGTACTTC
CDR3: CASSTQTGVGRYEQYF

length: 18
D: NA
J: TRBJ1-4
size: once
V: TRBV4-3
DNA: TGCGCCAGCAGCCAAGATGGGGGTACCGGGAGAGCGGCCGAAAAACTGTTTTTT
CDR3: CASSQDGGTGRAAEKLFF

length: 14
D: TRBD2
J: TRBJ2-1
size: NA
V: TRBV7-3
DNA: TGTGCCAGCAGCTTAGCGGGGGGGTACAATGAGCAGTTCTTC
CDR3: CASSLAGGYNEQFF